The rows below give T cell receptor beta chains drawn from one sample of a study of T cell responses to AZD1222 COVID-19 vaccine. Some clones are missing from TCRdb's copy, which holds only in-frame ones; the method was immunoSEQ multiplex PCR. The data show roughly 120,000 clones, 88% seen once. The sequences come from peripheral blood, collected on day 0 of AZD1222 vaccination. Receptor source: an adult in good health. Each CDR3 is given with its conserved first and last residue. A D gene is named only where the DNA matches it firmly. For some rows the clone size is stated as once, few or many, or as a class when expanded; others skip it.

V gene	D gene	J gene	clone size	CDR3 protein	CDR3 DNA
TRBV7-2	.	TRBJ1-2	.	CASSAGQQYGYTF	TGTGCCAGCAGCGCAGGACAGCAATATGGCTACACCTTC
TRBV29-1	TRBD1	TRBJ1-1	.	CSGNQGGNTEAFF	TGCAGCGGGAACCAGGGGGGGAACACTGAAGCTTTCTTT
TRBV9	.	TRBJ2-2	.	CASTRNGPVGTGELFF	TGTGCCAGCACTCGAAATGGACCCGTGGGGACCGGGGAGCTGTTTTTT
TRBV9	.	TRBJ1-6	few	CASSVDHSPLHF	TGTGCCAGCAGCGTAGACCATTCACCCCTCCACTTT
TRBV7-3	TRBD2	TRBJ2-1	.	CASSLMPATSGAHNEQFF	TGTGCCAGCAGCTTAATGCCAGCAACTAGCGGGGCCCACAATGAGCAGTTCTTC
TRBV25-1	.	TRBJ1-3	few	CASTPGGSGNTIYF	TGTGCCAGCACCCCCGGAGGTTCTGGAAACACCATATATTTT
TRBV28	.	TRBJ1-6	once	CASSLRDTDNSPLHF	TGTGCCAGCAGTTTGCGGGACACGGATAATTCACCCCTCCACTTT
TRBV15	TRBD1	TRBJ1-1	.	CATSSRVTGGRAFF	TGTGCCACCAGCAGTAGGGTGACAGGGGGCAGGGCTTTCTTT
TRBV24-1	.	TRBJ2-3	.	CATSDWQEDTQYF	TGTGCCACCAGTGATTGGCAGGAGGATACGCAGTATTTT
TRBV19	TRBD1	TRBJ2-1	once	CASSITGTGGNEQFF	TGTGCCAGTAGTATAACCGGGACAGGGGGCAATGAGCAGTTCTTC
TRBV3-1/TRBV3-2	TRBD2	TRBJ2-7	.	CASSPMGGSTYEQYF	TGTGCCAGCAGCCCGATGGGGGGGTCAACCTACGAGCAGTACTTC
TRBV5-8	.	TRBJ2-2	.	CASSHTGTSANTGELFF	TGTGCCAGCAGCCACACCGGGACATCCGCGAACACCGGGGAGCTGTTTTTT
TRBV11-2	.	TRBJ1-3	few	CASSLVGSRSGNTIYF	TGTGCCAGCAGCTTAGTTGGAAGCCGCTCTGGAAACACCATATATTTT
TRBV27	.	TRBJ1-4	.	CASSSRQVQQKLFF	TGTGCCAGCAGTTCTCGACAGGTTCAACAAAAACTGTTTTTT
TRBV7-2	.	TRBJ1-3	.	CASSLKSEGDGNTIYF	TGTGCCAGCAGCTTAAAGTCGGAGGGGGATGGAAACACCATATATTTT
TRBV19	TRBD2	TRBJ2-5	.	CASSITSGGASETQYF	TGTGCCAGTAGTATAACGAGCGGGGGGGCCTCAGAGACCCAGTACTTC
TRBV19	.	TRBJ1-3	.	CASSHLAAEYSGNTIYF	TGTGCCAGTAGTCATCTGGCAGCAGAGTACTCTGGAAACACCATATATTTT
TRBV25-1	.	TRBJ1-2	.	CASSRHGTATYGYTF	TGTGCCAGCTCCAGACACGGGACGGCGACTTATGGCTACACCTTC
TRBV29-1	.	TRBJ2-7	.	CSVVQERSYEQYF	TGCAGCGTTGTCCAAGAACGCTCCTACGAGCAGTACTTC
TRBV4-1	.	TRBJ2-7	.	CASSQSPQHRSYEQYF	TGCGCCAGCAGCCAATCGCCCCAGCACCGCTCCTACGAGCAGTACTTC
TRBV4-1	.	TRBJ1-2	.	CASSQDRGTRGGYTF	TGCGCCAGCAGCCAAGATAGGGGCACCCGGGGAGGCTACACCTTC
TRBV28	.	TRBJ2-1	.	CASSTNNEQFF	TGTGCCAGCAGCACTAACAATGAGCAGTTCTTC
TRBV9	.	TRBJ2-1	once	CASSGGVYNEQFF	TGTGCCAGCAGCGGGGGGGTATACAATGAGCAGTTCTTC
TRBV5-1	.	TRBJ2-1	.	CASSSGEAHNEQFF	TGCGCCAGCTCATCGGGAGAGGCCCACAATGAGCAGTTCTTC
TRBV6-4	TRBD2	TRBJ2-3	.	CASSYPSGTDTQYF	TGTGCCAGCAGTTACCCTAGCGGAACAGATACGCAGTATTTT
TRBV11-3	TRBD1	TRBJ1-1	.	CASSPRDREAFF	TGTGCCAGCAGCCCCCGGGACAGAGAAGCTTTCTTT
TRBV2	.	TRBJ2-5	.	CASRPSTGVETQYF	TGTGCCAGCAGACCTTCGACAGGCGTCGAGACCCAGTACTTC
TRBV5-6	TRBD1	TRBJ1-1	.	CASSLAGGDTEAFF	TGTGCCAGCAGTTTGGCAGGGGGGGACACTGAAGCTTTCTTT
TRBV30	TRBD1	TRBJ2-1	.	CAWSKDRSSYNEQFF	TGTGCCTGGAGCAAGGACAGGAGCTCCTACAATGAGCAGTTCTTC
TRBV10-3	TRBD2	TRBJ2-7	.	CAIRSGGATYEQYF	TGTGCCATCCGAAGCGGGGGAGCAACCTACGAGCAGTACTTC
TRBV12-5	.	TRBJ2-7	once	CASGLVTDEQYF	TGTGCTAGTGGTTTGGTAACGGATGAGCAGTACTTC
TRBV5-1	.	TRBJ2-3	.	CASSLGGPGTDTQYF	TGCGCCAGCAGCTTGGGGGGGCCCGGCACAGATACGCAGTATTTT
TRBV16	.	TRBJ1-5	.	CASSRAGGHMDF	TGTGCCAGCAGCCGAGCCGGGGGGCACATGGATTTT
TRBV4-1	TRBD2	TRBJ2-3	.	CASSHLALASTDTQYF	TGCGCCAGCAGCCACCTTGCACTAGCGAGCACAGATACGCAGTATTTT
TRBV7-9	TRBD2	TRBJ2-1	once	CASMSGLAGVREQFF	TGTGCCAGCATGTCCGGACTAGCGGGAGTACGGGAGCAGTTCTTC
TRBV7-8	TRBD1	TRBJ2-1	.	CASSLAYTPGGTRNEQFF	TGTGCCAGCAGCTTAGCCTACACCCCAGGGGGCACCAGGAATGAGCAGTTCTTC
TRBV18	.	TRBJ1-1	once	CASSPTVNTEAFF	TGTGCCAGCTCACCGACAGTGAACACTGAAGCTTTCTTT